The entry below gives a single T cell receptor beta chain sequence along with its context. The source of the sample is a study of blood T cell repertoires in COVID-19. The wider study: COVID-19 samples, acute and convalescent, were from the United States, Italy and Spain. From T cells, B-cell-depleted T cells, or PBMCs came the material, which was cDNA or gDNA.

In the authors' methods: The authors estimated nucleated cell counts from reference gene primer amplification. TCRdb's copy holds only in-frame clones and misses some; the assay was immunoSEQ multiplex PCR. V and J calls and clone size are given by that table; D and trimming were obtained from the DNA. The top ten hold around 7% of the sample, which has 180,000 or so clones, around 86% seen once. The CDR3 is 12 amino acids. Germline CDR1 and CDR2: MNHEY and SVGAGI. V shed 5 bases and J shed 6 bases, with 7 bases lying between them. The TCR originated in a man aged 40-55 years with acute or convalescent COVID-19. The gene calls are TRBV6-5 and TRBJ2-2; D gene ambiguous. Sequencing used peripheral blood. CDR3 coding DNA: TGTGCCAGCAGTCGCGAGTCCGGGGAGCTGTTTTTT. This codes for CASSRESGELFF.